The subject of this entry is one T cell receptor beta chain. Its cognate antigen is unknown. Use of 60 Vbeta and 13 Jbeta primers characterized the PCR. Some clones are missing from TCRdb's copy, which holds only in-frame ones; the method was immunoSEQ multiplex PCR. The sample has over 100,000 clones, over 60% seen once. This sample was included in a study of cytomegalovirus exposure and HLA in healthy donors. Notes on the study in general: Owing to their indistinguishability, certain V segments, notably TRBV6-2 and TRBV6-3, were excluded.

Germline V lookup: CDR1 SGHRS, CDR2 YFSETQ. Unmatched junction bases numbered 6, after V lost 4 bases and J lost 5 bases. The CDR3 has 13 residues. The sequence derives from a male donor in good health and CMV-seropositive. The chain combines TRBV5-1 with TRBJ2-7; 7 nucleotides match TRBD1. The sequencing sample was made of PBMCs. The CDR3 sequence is CASSGTGDNEQYF. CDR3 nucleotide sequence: TGCGCCAGCAGCGGAACAGGGGATAACGAGCAGTACTTC.